These 32 T cell receptor beta chains share one sample of origin, sequenced in a study of regulatory T cells in long-lasting Graves disease (TCRdb year 2021). Receptor libraries were prepared by multiplex PCR. The data were produced on an Illumina HiSeq 4000. To build TCR beta libraries, CDR3 regions were amplified by Arm-PCR using iRepertoire HTBI primers. TCRdb redid the processing of the public reads, applying fastp at Q25 and MiXCR, and retained in-frame beta chains. CDR3 protein sequences are deduplicated, and each keeps its most common genes and DNA. The sample profile shows roughly 380,000 distinct CDR3 sequences; over 15% of them were found once. Clones ranked in the top ten supply 30% of the sample. The time point label, read with the paper, signifies: newly diagnosed GD, antithyroid drugs for less than 3 months. For both TCR sequencing and RNA sequencing, RNA was extracted from PBMCs using TRIzol.

Another study also made use of these data, one on T cells in Graves' hyperthyroidism and ophthalmopathy.

This material consisted of peripheral blood mononuclear cells (PBMCs), taken at new diagnosis, from a patient treated with antithyroid drugs. Receptor source: a man aged 35 to 55 with Graves disease. Donor details come from another sample of the same person, matched by shared clones.

This clonotype occurred many times. This chain connects TRBV29-1 to TRBJ2-5; tentatively, D is TRBD2 (5 bases). CDR1 is SQVTM, CDR2 ANQGSEA, per germline. Between the trimmed V and J ends, which lost 6 bases and 4 bases, there was a span of 12 bases. The CDR3 is made up of 12 amino acids. As DNA, the CDR3 is TGCAGCGTCGGAGGCCCGCGAGAGACCCAGTACTTC. Residues: CSVGGPRETQYF.

This clonotype was seen repeatedly, ten times or more. The rearrangement joins TRBV24-1 to TRBJ2-3; 12 positions match TRBD2. Losses at the gene ends were 10 bases for V and 1 base for J; bases not matched to a gene: 11. This CDR3 is built from 17 residues. CDR1 and CDR2 (germline): KGHDR, SFDVKD. The CDR3 DNA sequence: TGTGCCACGAGAGGAACTAGCGGGGGGCAGGGCACAGATACGCAGTATTTT. It encodes CATRGTSGGQGTDTQYF.

This clonotype appeared many times. This sequence joins TRBV5-6 and TRBJ2-7; D perhaps matches TRBD2 (5 bases). This CDR3 is 15 amino acids long. The germline V gene has CDR1 SGHDT and CDR2 YYEEEE. V lost 6 bases and J lost 5, with 21 bases in between. CDR3 residues: CASTQLGYEGHEQYF. In DNA, the CDR3 is TGTGCCAGCACCCAATTGGGGTATGAGGGTCACGAGCAGTACTTC.

The V and J genes are TRBV12-5 and TRBJ2-2, with D tentatively TRBD1 or TRBD2 (5 bases each). There are 18 residues in the CDR3. Trimming took off 0 bases at V and 1 base at J, with 15 bases between the two ends. Germline CDR1 and CDR2: LGHNT and FRNRAP. The CDR3: CASGLVTPGTGNTGELFF. DNA of the CDR3: TGTGCTAGTGGTTTGGTAACCCCCGGGACGGGGAACACCGGGGAGCTGTTTTTT.

With regard to this clonotype: With a far larger clone one base away, a read error is the likely cause. The J gene is TRBJ2-7, the V gene TRBV3-1; 12 bases match TRBD1. V was clipped by 3 bases and J by 7 bases; unmatched bases: 4. Germline-derived CDR1 and CDR2 are LGHDT and YNNKEL (reference sequence). The CDR3 runs to 14 residues. The CDR3, as DNA: TGTGCCAGCAGCCAGGGGACAGGGGGCTTTGAGCAGTACTTC. Its protein product is CASSQGTGGFEQYF.

This clonotype showed up many times. V and J are TRBV10-2 and TRBJ2-7; 8 bases agree with TRBD1. V lost 0 bases, J lost 6 bases, and 4 bases stayed unmatched. The CDR3 length is 14 residues. Looked up from germline, CDR1 is WSHSY and CDR2 is SAAADI. The CDR3 nucleotides are TGCGCCAGCAGTGAGTCTAGGACAGGGTCCGAGCAGTACTTC. Its translation is CASSESRTGSEQYF.

The table lists this clonotype with many counts. V and J are TRBV6-1 and TRBJ2-5, with unresolved D. From germline, CDR1 is MNHNS and CDR2 SASEGT. The V gene lost 6 bases and the J gene lost 3 bases, with 17 bases spanning the gap. This CDR3 comprises 15 residues. The CDR3 nucleotides read TGTGCCAGCAGCCGCGGATATCCTGGGGAAGAGACCCAGTACTTC. Translated, it gives CASSRGYPGEETQYF.

This clonotype was seen repeatedly, ten times or more. The gene calls are TRBV28 and TRBJ2-7; 8 positions agree with TRBD1. Unmatched junction bases numbered 9, after V lost 5 bases and J lost 0 bases. The germline gives CDR1 MDHEN, CDR2 SYDVKM. This CDR3 comprises 16 residues. The DNA for the CDR3 is TGTGCCAGCAGTCCCCGCCCAGGGGGCCTCTCCTACGAGCAGTACTTC. This sequence encodes CASSPRPGGLSYEQYF.

This clonotype came up a few times. The CDR3 protein is CASSLSHRNYEQYF. The CDR3 DNA reads as TGTGCCAGCAGCTTATCTCACAGAAACTACGAGCAGTACTTC. V gene TRBV7-2 combines with J gene TRBJ2-7; no definite D call. Germline V gives CDR1 SGHTA, CDR2 FQGNSA. The CDR3 length is 14 residues. Trimming took off 2 bases at V and 3 bases at J, with 11 bases between the two ends. Complete variable domain (other parts from reference TRBV7-2 and TRBJ2-7): GAGVSQSPSNKVTEKGKDVELRCDPISGHTALYWYRQSLGQGLEFLIYFQGNSAPDKSGLPSDRFSAERTGGSVSTLTIQRTQQEDSAVYLCASSLSHRNYEQYFGPGTRLTVT.

This clonotype has a count of ten or more. This chain joins TRBV4-1 and TRBJ2-5; 16 bases agree with TRBD2. The CDR3 contains 17 residues. J was trimmed by 4 bases and V by 4 bases; bases with no gene match: 6. Germline CDR1 is MGHRA and CDR2 is YSYEKL. Here the CDR3 reads CASSPGLAGGLRETQYF. In DNA form, the CDR3 reads TGCGCCAGCAGCCCGGGACTAGCGGGGGGGTTAAGAGAGACCCAGTACTTC.

There are many counts of this clonotype. The chain combines TRBV6-9 with TRBJ2-7; 8 bases agree with TRBD2. This CDR3 has 14 amino acids. Unmatched junction bases numbered 7, after V lost 3 bases and J lost 6 bases. Germline V CDR1 and CDR2: MNHGY, SVAAGI. CDR3 sequence: CASSYRRGVVEQYF. In DNA, the CDR3 is TGTGCCAGCAGTTACCGGCGGGGGGTGGTCGAGCAGTACTTC.

The chain recombines TRBV5-1 with TRBJ2-7; D is unresolved. CDR1 and CDR2 from the germline V gene are SGHRS and YFSETQ. V lost 0 bases and J 2 bases, leaving 6 bases between the germline ends. The CDR3 is made up of 13 amino acids. DNA for the CDR3: TGCGCCAGCAGCTTGGTTCGACCCTACGAGCAGTACTTC. This translates into CASSLVRPYEQYF.

This clonotype came up once. An end of the junction differs from the germline gene, which may be a read error. This chain connects TRBV12-3 or TRBV12-4 to TRBJ2-2; D is unresolved. This CDR3 has 15 residues. CDR3 bases: TGTGCCAGCAGTTTAGGCAGCCTGAACTCCGGGGAGCTGTTTTTT. The encoded protein is CASSLGSLNSGELFF.

With regard to this clonotype: This may stem from a read error, because a much larger clone lies one nucleotide away. This chain uses TRBV5-1 with TRBJ2-1, with D perhaps being TRBD1 or TRBD2 (7 bases each). Trimming removed 0 bases from V and 13 bases from J, with 23 bases in between. The germline V gene encodes CDR1 SGHRS and CDR2 YFSETQ. This CDR3 spans 16 amino acids. CDR3 nucleotide sequence: TGCGCCAGCAGCTTGGCAGGGGGGGGGGCGCTAGAGACCCAGTTCTTC. It specifies CASSLAGGGALETQFF.

Ten or more counts support this clonotype. The V call is TRBV15, the J call TRBJ1-5; a weak D match, TRBD1 (6 bases). This CDR3 spans 17 amino acids. Trimming left V 0 bases short and J 2 bases short, with 14 bases between. The germline V gene encodes CDR1 LNHNV and CDR2 YYDKDF (reference sequence). CDR3 sequence (DNA): TGTGCCACCAGCAGAGATCGGGGGGCGTCGGGCAATCAGCCCCAGCATTTT. Protein sequence: CATSRDRGASGNQPQHF.

V is TRBV3-1 and J is TRBJ1-1, with unresolved D. This CDR3 is built from 13 residues. The V end lost 0 bases, the J end lost 5 bases, and 7 bases lay between the germline ends. CDR1 and CDR2 from the germline V gene are LGHDT and YNNKEL (reference sequence). The DNA for the CDR3 is TGTGCCAGCAGCCAAGACACCGAGACTGAAGCTTTCTTT. As protein: CASSQDTETEAFF.

This clonotype has ten or more counts. The CDR3 coding sequence is TGTGCCAGCAGTAACCGGGTTGCCAATCAGCCCCAGCATTTT. It specifies CASSNRVANQPQHF. The gene calls are TRBV6-2 or TRBV6-3 and TRBJ1-5; D not resolved. The germline V and J ends were trimmed by 5 bases and 3 bases, with 11 bases remaining between them. This CDR3 is built from 14 residues. Germline V gives CDR1 MNHEY, CDR2 SVGEGT.

The V gene is TRBV3-1, the J gene TRBJ1-3; D ambiguous. The CDR3 consists of 14 residues. The V gene lost 7 bases and the J gene lost 6 bases, with 16 bases spanning the gap. Germline assignment: CDR1 LGHDT and CDR2 YNNKEL (reference sequence). The CDR3 reads CASTSLGVANTIYF. The CDR3 DNA sequence: TGTGCCAGCACTTCTCTCGGAGTTGCAAACACCATATATTTT.

In this sample, this clonotype turned up many times. The rearrangement uses TRBV28 and TRBJ1-2; perhaps TRBD1 as D (6 bases). The V gene lost 7 bases and the J gene lost 3 bases, with 15 bases spanning the gap. CDR3 length: 14 amino acids. CDR1 is MDHEN, CDR2 SYDVKM, per germline. CDR3 protein: CASIPGGEYYGYTF. In nucleotides, the CDR3 is TGTGCCAGCATCCCGGGGGGCGAATACTATGGCTACACCTTC.

In its sample, this clonotype was seen many times. J is TRBJ2-3 and V is TRBV7-9; no clear D. V was shortened by 3 bases and J by 0 bases, with 7 bases between the two germline ends. Germline V lookup: CDR1 SEHNR, CDR2 FQNEAQ (reference sequence). The length of the CDR3 is 14 residues. The CDR3 DNA is TGTGCCAGCAGCTTCGAAGGGAGCACAGATACGCAGTATTTT. Its protein product is CASSFEGSTDTQYF.

As concerns this clonotype: A read error may explain this, as a much larger clone is one base away. The CDR3 spells CASILTGSDKVGTDTQYF. Written as DNA, the CDR3 is TGTGCCAGCATCTTAACGGGGTCGGACAAAGTAGGCACAGATACGCAGTATTTT. The rearrangement joins TRBV7-3 to TRBJ2-3; D possibly uses TRBD1 or TRBD2 (5 bases each). This CDR3 is built from 18 residues. Germline CDR1 and CDR2: SGHTA and FQGTGA.

This clonotype was seen at least ten times. This rearrangement joins TRBV5-1 to TRBJ1-1; D unresolved. The CDR3 covers 15 residues. V lost 0 bases to trimming and J lost 4 bases, with 13 bases between them. Germline V lookup: CDR1 SGHRS, CDR2 YFSETQ. Here the CDR3 reads CASSLDGEVGTEAFF. The CDR3 bases are TGCGCCAGCAGCTTGGATGGGGAGGTTGGCACTGAAGCTTTCTTT.

This clonotype occurred many times. The rearrangement joins TRBV7-9 to TRBJ2-7; 10 bases fit TRBD1. The ends lost 5 bases at V and 2 bases at J; junction bases unmatched: 9. The CDR3 is 16 residues long. CDR1 and CDR2 from the germline V gene are SEHNR and FQNEAQ (reference sequence). CDR3 protein: CASSKHTGQGTYEQYF. CDR3 bases: TGTGCCAGCAGCAAACACACGGGACAGGGGACCTACGAGCAGTACTTC. Complete variable domain (other parts from reference TRBV7-9 and TRBJ2-7): DTGVSQNPRHKITKRGQNVTFRCDPISEHNRLYWYRQTLGQGPEFLTYFQNEAQLEKSRLLSDRFSAERPKGSFSTLEIQRTEQGDSAMYLCASSKHTGQGTYEQYFGPGTRLTVT.

V usage is TRBV4-1 and J usage is TRBJ1-2; D unresolved. Trimming cost V 0 bases and J 5 bases, with 13 bases left between them. Germline CDR1 MGHRA, CDR2 YSYEKL. The CDR3 is made up of 15 amino acids. Here the CDR3 DNA reads TGCGCCAGCAGCCAAGAAGGTTGGGCAAGTTATGGCTACACCTTC. Encoded protein: CASSQEGWASYGYTF.

This chain uses TRBV19 with TRBJ2-6; 7 nucleotides match TRBD1. The CDR3 extends over 21 amino acids. CDR1 is LNHDA and CDR2 is SQIVND in the germline V gene (reference sequence). V trimming: 0 bases; J trimming: 0 bases; junction bases outside the gene matches: 14. The CDR3 DNA reads TGTGCCAGTAGTATAGATAAAGGGGACAGCACCTTTCTCTCTGGGGCCAACGTCCTGACTTTC. This translates into CASSIDKGDSTFLSGANVLTF.

In this sample, this clonotype turned up a few times. The chain couples TRBV5-1 to TRBJ2-3; D is ambiguous. Per germline, CDR1 SGHRS and CDR2 YFSETQ. The CDR3 extends over 14 amino acids. V lost 0 bases, J lost 7 bases, and 12 bases lay in between. In nucleotides, the CDR3 is TGCGCCAGCAGCTTGGGAGGCAGATCGAATACGCAGTATTTT. The encoded protein is CASSLGGRSNTQYF.

Turning to this clonotype: This clone may be a read error of a much larger clone one base away. The chain has TRBV3-1 and TRBJ2-5; D possibly corresponds to TRBD2 (5 bases). The germline CDR1 and CDR2 sequences are LGHDT and YNNKEL (reference sequence). The CDR3 is made up of 14 amino acids. V shed 7 bases and J shed 2 bases, with 14 bases lying between them. CDR3 protein: CASILGSGQETQYF. The CDR3 DNA reads TGTGCCAGCATTCTGGGGTCGGGGCAAGAGACCCAGTACTTC.

The table lists this clonotype with many counts. The rearrangement joins TRBV30 to TRBJ1-2; D call uncertain. Germline-derived CDR1 and CDR2 are GTSNPN and SVGIG (reference sequence). The V end was cut by 5 bases, the J end by 0 bases, with 10 bases between. CDR3 length: 13 residues. Written as DNA, the CDR3 is TGTGCCTGGCATATCAAGCCTAACTATGGCTACACCTTC. Translation: CAWHIKPNYGYTF.

Ten or more counts support this clonotype. The chain links TRBV20-1 to TRBJ2-7; TRBD2 aligns across 9 bases. With 6 bases clipped from V and 3 bases from J, the junction kept 15 bases outside the gene matches. Germline V gives CDR1 DFQATT, CDR2 SNEGSKA (reference sequence). The CDR3 is made up of 16 amino acids. CDR3 DNA: TGCAGTGCGGCCCAACCGTCAGGGCGGGGGGGCTACGAGCAGTACTTC. It encodes CSAAQPSGRGGYEQYF.

This clonotype was detected a few times. The chain combines TRBV27 with TRBJ1-1; D gene uncertain. Trimming left V 2 bases short and J 5 bases short, with 12 bases between. CDR1 is MNHEY and CDR2 is SMNVEV in the germline V gene (reference sequence). The CDR3 consists of 14 residues. This CDR3 is CASSLASLGTEAFF. The CDR3, as DNA: TGTGCCAGCAGTTTAGCCTCTCTGGGTACTGAAGCTTTCTTT.

CDR3 amino acids: CSAKARPGTGGYNEQFF. The CDR3 DNA is TGCAGTGCTAAGGCTCGACCCGGGACAGGGGGTTATAATGAGCAGTTCTTC. The rearrangement uses TRBV20-1 and TRBJ2-1; 11 bases map to TRBD1. The germline gives CDR1 DFQATT, CDR2 SNEGSKA (reference sequence). The CDR3 covers 17 residues. V gave up 4 bases and J gave up 7 bases; unmatched junction bases: 15.

In this sample, this clonotype turned up many times. V is TRBV2 and J is TRBJ2-1; D unresolved. Germline loops: CDR1 SNHLY, CDR2 FYNNEI. This CDR3 is 15 amino acids long. V lost 7 bases and J lost 4, with 17 bases in between. Here the CDR3 DNA reads TGTGCCAGCATCGGACGGCAGAAAAGTTACAATGAGCAGTTCTTC. It translates to CASIGRQKSYNEQFF.